Presented here are 8 T cell receptor beta chains from one specimen sequenced in a study of T cells in Graves' hyperthyroidism and ophthalmopathy. RNA transcripts provided the source from which TCR beta CDR3 regions were amplified. Initially, a first-round RT-PCR of the TCR CDR3 employed the HTBI primer set. TCRdb used MiXCR to reprocess the multiplex PCR reads, holding one entry per CDR3 protein. The data contain more than 300,000 distinct CDR3 sequences, 17% of them seen just once; the ten biggest clones take up roughly a third. The specimen sequenced was blood. The receptor set was obtained from a woman aged 25-40 years with Graves' hyperthyroidism that later progressed to Graves' ophthalmopathy.

This sequence joins TRBV30 and TRBJ2-5, with D perhaps matching TRBD1 (6 bases). Trimming took off 2 bases at V and 3 bases at J, with 22 bases between the two ends. Germline CDR1 GTSNPN, CDR2 SVGIG (reference sequence). This CDR3 contains 17 residues. Written as DNA, the CDR3 is TGTGCCTGGAGTCCGGGGTCAGGGGACCCCCGGGAAGAGACCCAGTACTTC. Protein product: CAWSPGSGDPREETQYF.

In its sample, this clonotype was seen a few times. The chain employs TRBV28 and TRBJ2-2; perhaps TRBD2 as D (7 bases). There are 15 residues in the CDR3. Trimming took 3 bases from V and 5 from J, leaving 13 bases between them. CDR1 MDHEN and CDR2 SYDVKM come from the germline V gene. In nucleotides, the CDR3 is TGTGCCAGCAGTTTCGAGGGGGGGAGAACCGGGGAGCTGTTTTTT. This sequence encodes CASSFEGGRTGELFF.

V is TRBV30 and J is TRBJ1-1, with D unclear. The V end was cut by 0 bases, the J end by 8 bases, with 16 bases between. The CDR3 runs 14 residues. Germline V lookup: CDR1 GTSNPN, CDR2 SVGIG (reference sequence). In DNA, the CDR3 is TGTGCCTGGAGTGTACGATCTGGTGGCGGCGAAGCTTTCTTT. It specifies CAWSVRSGGGEAFF.

The gene calls are TRBV5-1 and TRBJ2-1; 7 bases align to TRBD1. The CDR3 extends over 17 amino acids. The V segment lost 0 bases and the J segment 4 bases; nucleotides outside the gene matches: 10. Germline CDR1 SGHRS, CDR2 YFSETQ. The CDR3 sequence is CASSLAQTGQWYNEQFF. The CDR3 bases are TGCGCCAGCAGCTTGGCACAAACGGGACAGTGGTACAATGAGCAGTTCTTC.

The sample holds many counts of this clonotype. The V and J genes are TRBV5-1 and TRBJ2-7; D call uncertain. Trimming stripped 9 bases from V and 0 bases from J, with 16 bases between. CDR1 SGHRS and CDR2 YFSETQ come from the germline V gene. The CDR3 is 14 amino acids. Here the CDR3 reads CATKIYTGSYEQYF. DNA for the CDR3: TGCGCCACCAAGATATATACGGGCTCCTACGAGCAGTACTTC.

This clonotype was recorded many times. This sequence joins TRBV5-6 and TRBJ2-7; 11 nucleotides agree with TRBD2. CDR1 is SGHDT and CDR2 is YYEEEE in the germline V gene. V was clipped by 6 bases and J by 4 bases; unmatched bases: 6. CDR3 size: 14 residues. In DNA form, the CDR3 reads TGTGCCAGCAACATAGCGGGAGGGGCTTACGAGCAGTACTTC. Amino acids: CASNIAGGAYEQYF.

This clonotype was counted many times. The chain couples TRBV28 to TRBJ1-4; 7 bases align to TRBD1. This CDR3 is 17 amino acids long. Losses at the gene ends were 4 bases for V and 0 bases for J; bases not matched to a gene: 8. Germline V gene lookup returns CDR1 MDHEN and CDR2 SYDVKM. CDR3: CASSSPQGIPTNEKLFF. CDR3 DNA: TGTGCCAGCAGTTCTCCACAGGGGATCCCAACTAATGAAAAACTGTTTTTT.

This sequence joins TRBV9 and TRBJ2-2; 7 nucleotides line up with TRBD2. V gave up 0 bases and J gave up 3 bases; unmatched junction bases: 8. This CDR3 has 17 amino acids. The germline CDR1 and CDR2 sequences are SGDLS and YYNGEE. The CDR3 region has the DNA TGTGCCAGCAGCGTAGTGGCGGGAGTTTGGGACACCGGGGAGCTGTTTTTT. Translating it yields CASSVVAGVWDTGELFF.